The sequence of this T cell receptor beta chain was determined in a study of shared clonotypes between healthy human individuals. Whole-study results and caveats: Estimated richness was generally greater in naive than memory subsets.

The data were produced by immunoSEQ multiplex PCR, yet TCRdb's version contains in-frame clones alone and is incomplete. Of approximately 530,000 clones listed, 95% to 97% are singletons. Germline V CDR1 and CDR2: SEHNR, FQNEAQ (reference sequence). This CDR3 is built from 16 residues. V lost 1 base, J lost 2 bases, and 5 bases stayed unmatched. A note on this clone: Its matching antigen is unknown.

This sequence originates from a woman under 40 in good health. This chain uses TRBV7-9 with TRBJ2-1; TRBD2 matches 7 bases. The sample taken for sequencing was naive CD4+ T cells sorted from blood. Stated subset: CD45RA+ positively selected. The CDR3 region has the DNA TGTGCCAGCAGCTTAGTAGCGGGTGTCCCCTACAATGAGCAGTTCTTC. Protein product: CASSLVAGVPYNEQFF.